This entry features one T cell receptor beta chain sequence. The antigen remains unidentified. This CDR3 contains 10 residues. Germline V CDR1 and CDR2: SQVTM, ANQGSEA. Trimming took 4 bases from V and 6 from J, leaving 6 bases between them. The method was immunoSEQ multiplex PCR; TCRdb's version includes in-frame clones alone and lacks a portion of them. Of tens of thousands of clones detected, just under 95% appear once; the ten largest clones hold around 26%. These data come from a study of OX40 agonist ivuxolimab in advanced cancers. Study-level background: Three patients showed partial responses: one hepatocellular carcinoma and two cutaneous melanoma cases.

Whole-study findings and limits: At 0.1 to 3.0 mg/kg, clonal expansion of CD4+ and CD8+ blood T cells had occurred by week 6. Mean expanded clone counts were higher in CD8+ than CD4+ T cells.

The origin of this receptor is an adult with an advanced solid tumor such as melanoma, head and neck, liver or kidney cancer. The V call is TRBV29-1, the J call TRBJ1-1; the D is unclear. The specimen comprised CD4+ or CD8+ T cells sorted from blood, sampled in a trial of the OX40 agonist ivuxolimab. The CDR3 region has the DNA TGCAGCGTTGTAGACCCTGAAGCTTTCTTT. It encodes CSVVDPEAFF.